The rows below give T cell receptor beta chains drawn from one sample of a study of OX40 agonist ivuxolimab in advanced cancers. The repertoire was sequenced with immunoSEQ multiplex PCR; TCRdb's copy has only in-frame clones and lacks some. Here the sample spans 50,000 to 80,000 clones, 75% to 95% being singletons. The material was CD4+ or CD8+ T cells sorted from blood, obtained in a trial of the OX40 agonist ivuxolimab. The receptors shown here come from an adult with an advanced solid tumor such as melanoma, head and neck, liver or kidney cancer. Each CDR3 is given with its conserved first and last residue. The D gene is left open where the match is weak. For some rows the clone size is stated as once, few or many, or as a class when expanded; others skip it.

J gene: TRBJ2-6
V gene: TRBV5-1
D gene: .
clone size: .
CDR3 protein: CASSGQNGGAWANVLTF
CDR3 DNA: TGCGCCAGCAGCGGGCAAAACGGGGGCGCCTGGGCCAACGTCCTGACTTTC

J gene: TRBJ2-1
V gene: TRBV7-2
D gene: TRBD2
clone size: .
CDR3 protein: CASSSSYSGRANEQFF
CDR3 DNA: TGTGCCAGCAGCTCGAGTTATAGCGGGAGGGCCAATGAGCAGTTCTTC

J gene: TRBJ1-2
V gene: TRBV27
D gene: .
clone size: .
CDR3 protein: CASSLSAIPNGYTF
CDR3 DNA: TGTGCCAGCAGTTTATCGGCCATTCCCAATGGCTACACCTTC

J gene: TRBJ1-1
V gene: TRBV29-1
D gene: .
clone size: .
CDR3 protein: CSVGRGMNTEAFF
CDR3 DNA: TGCAGCGTTGGTAGGGGAATGAACACTGAAGCTTTCTTT

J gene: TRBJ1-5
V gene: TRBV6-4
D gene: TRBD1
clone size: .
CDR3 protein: CASPGQGNQPQHF
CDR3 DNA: TGTGCCAGCCCTGGACAGGGCAATCAGCCCCAGCATTTT

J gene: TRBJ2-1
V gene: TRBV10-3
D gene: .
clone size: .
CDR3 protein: CAILSPLGSYNEQFF
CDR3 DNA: TGTGCCATCTTAAGCCCCTTGGGGTCCTACAATGAGCAGTTCTTC

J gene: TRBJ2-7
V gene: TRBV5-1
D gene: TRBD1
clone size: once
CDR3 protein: CASSILGTGRQEQYF
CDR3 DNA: TGCGCCAGCAGCATCCTGGGGACAGGACGGCAAGAGCAGTACTTC

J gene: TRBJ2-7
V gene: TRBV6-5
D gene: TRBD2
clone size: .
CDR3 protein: CASSSGLAGAQQYF
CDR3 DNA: TGTGCCAGCAGTTCAGGACTAGCGGGAGCACAGCAGTACTTC

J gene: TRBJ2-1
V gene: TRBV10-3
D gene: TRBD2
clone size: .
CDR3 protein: CAISESGGVGYNEQFF
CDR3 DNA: TGTGCCATCAGTGAGTCGGGGGGGGTAGGGTACAATGAGCAGTTCTTC

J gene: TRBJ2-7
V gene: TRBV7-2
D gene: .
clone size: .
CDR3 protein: CASSLGGPRVHEQYF
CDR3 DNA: TGTGCCAGCAGCTTAGGGGGGCCGCGGGTGCACGAGCAGTACTTC

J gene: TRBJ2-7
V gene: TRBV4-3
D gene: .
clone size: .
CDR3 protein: CASSQDPASPYEQYF
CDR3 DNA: TGCGCCAGCAGCCAAGATCCAGCGTCTCCGTACGAGCAGTACTTC

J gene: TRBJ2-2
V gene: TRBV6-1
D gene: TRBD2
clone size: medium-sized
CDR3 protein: CASREGLAETGELFF
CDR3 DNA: TGTGCCAGCAGGGAGGGACTAGCGGAGACCGGGGAGCTGTTTTTT

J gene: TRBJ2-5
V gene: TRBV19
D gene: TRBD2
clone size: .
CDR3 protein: CASSTPAGGPRKTQYF
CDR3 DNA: TGTGCCAGTAGTACTCCAGCGGGAGGGCCTAGGAAGACCCAGTACTTC

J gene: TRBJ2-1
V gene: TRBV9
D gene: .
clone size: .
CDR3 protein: CASSVAGTYNEQFF
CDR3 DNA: TGTGCCAGCAGCGTGGCGGGCACCTACAATGAGCAGTTCTTC

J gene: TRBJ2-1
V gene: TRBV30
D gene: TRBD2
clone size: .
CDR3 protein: CAWSSKLTGGYNEQFF
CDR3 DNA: TGTGCCTGGAGCTCCAAACTAACGGGAGGGTACAATGAGCAGTTCTTC

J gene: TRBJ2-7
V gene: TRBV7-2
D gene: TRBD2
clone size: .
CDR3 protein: CASSSQSGSLSYEQYF
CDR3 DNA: TGTGCCAGCAGCTCTCAGAGCGGGAGTCTCTCCTACGAGCAGTACTTC

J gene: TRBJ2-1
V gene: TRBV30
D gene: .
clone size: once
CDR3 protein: CAWMVSNEQFF
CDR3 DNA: TGTGCCTGGATGGTCAGTAATGAGCAGTTCTTC

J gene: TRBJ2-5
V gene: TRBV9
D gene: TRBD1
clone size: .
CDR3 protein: CASSVGGTGETQYF
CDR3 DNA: TGTGCCAGCAGCGTAGGGGGGACAGGTGAGACCCAGTACTTC

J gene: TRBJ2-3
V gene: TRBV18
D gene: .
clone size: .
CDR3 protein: CASSPTSSTDTQYF
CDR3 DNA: TGTGCCAGCTCACCTACATCTAGCACAGATACGCAGTATTTT

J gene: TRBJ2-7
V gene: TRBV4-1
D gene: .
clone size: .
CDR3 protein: CASSLGGDTSYEQYF
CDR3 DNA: TGCGCCAGCAGTCTTGGAGGCGATACCTCCTACGAGCAGTACTTC

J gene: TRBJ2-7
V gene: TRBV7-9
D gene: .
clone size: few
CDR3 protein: CASSRNTGISGGGPYEQYF
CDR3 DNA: TGTGCCAGCAGCCGTAATACAGGGATTAGCGGAGGAGGTCCCTACGAGCAGTACTTC

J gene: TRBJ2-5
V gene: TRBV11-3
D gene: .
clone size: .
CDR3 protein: CASSREYKETQYF
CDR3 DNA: TGTGCCAGCAGCCGGGAATATAAAGAGACCCAGTACTTC

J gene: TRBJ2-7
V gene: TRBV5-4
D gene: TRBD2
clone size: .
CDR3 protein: CASAPGGREAPHEQYF
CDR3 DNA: TGTGCCAGCGCCCCGGGAGGGCGGGAGGCCCCCCACGAGCAGTACTTC

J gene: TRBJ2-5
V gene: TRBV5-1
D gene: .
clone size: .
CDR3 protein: CASSPTGYQETQYF
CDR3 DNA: TGCGCCAGCAGCCCTACAGGGTACCAAGAGACCCAGTACTTC

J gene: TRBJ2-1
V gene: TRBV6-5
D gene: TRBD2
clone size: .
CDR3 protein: CASSYDRTSGYNEQFF
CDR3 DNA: TGTGCCAGCAGTTACGATCGGACTAGCGGTTACAATGAGCAGTTCTTC

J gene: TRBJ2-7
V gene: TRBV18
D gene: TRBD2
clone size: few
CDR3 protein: CASSPAGGIYEQYF
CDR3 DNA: TGTGCCAGCTCACCGGCGGGAGGAATATACGAGCAGTACTTC

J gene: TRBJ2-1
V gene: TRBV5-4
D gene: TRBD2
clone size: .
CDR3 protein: CASSFGLRRTSGRGNEQFF
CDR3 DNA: TGTGCCAGCAGCTTCGGGCTGCGGAGGACTAGCGGGAGGGGCAATGAGCAGTTCTTC

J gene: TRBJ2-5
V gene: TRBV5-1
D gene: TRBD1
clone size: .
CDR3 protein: CASSFRTGFKETQYF
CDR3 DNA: TGCGCCAGCAGCTTTCGGACAGGATTCAAAGAGACCCAGTACTTC

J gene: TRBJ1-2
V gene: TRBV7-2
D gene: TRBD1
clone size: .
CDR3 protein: CASATRTGGFDYGYTF
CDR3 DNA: TGTGCCAGCGCAACCAGGACAGGGGGTTTCGACTATGGCTACACCTTC

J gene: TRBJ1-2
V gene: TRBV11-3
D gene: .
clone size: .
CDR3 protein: CASSSGFGGANYGYTF
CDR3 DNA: TGTGCCAGCAGCTCAGGCTTTGGGGGTGCGAACTATGGCTACACCTTC

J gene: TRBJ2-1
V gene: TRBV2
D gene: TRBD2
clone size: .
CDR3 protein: CVSSEGTSFNEQFF
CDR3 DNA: TGTGTCAGCAGTGAGGGGACTAGTTTTAATGAGCAGTTCTTC

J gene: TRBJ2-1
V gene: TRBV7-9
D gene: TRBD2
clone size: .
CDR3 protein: CASSLARGLAGGSGNEQFF
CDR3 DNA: TGTGCCAGCAGCTTAGCCAGAGGACTAGCGGGAGGCTCCGGCAATGAGCAGTTCTTC

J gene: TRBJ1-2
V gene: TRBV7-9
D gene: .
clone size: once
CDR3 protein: CASSQGNGYTF
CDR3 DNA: TGTGCCAGCAGCCAGGGGAATGGCTACACCTTC

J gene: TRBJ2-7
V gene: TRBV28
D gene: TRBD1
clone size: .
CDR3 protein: CASSYAWTGGYEQYF
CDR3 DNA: TGTGCCAGCAGCTACGCCTGGACAGGGGGCTACGAGCAGTACTTC

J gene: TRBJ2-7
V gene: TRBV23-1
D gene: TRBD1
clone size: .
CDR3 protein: CASSLRDRRPGEQYF
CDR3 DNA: TGCGCCAGCAGTCTTAGGGACAGGCGTCCTGGGGAGCAGTACTTC

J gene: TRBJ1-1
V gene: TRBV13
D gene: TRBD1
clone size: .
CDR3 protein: CASSTRDRENTEAFF
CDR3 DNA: TGTGCCAGCAGCACCCGGGACAGGGAGAACACTGAAGCTTTCTTT

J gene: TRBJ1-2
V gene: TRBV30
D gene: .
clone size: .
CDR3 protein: CAWTPSSSGYTF
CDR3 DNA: TGTGCCTGGACTCCCAGTAGTAGTGGCTACACCTTC

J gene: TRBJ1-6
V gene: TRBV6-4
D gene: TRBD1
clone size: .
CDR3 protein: CASSRTGANSPLHF
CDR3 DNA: TGTGCCAGCAGCCGGACAGGGGCTAATTCACCCCTCCACTTT

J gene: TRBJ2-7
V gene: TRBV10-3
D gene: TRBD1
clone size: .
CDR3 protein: CAISAGTGGEQYF
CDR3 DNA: TGTGCCATCAGTGCCGGGACAGGGGGCGAGCAGTACTTC

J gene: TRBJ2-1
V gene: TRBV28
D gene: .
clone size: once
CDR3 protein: CASSTMGLGNNEQFF
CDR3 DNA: TGTGCCAGCAGTACCATGGGACTGGGTAACAATGAGCAGTTCTTC

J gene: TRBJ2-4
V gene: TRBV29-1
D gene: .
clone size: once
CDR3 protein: CSVEVQTLQYF
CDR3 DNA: TGCAGCGTTGAGGTTCAGACGCTTCAGTACTTC

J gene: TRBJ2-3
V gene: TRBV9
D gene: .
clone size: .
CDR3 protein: CASSVAASTDTQYF
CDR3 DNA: TGTGCCAGCAGCGTTGCCGCAAGCACAGATACGCAGTATTTT

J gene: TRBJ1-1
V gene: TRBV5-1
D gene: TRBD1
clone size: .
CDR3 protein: CASSLQGAEAFF
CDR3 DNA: TGCGCCAGCAGCTTGCAGGGGGCGGAAGCTTTCTTT

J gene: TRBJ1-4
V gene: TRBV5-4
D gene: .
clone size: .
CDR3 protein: CASSLAGAGTNEKLFF
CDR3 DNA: TGTGCCAGCAGCTTGGCCGGGGCAGGTACTAATGAAAAACTGTTTTTT

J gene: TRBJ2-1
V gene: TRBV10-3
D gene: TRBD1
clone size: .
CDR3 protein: CAIGQGERFEQFF
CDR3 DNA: TGTGCCATCGGACAGGGAGAAAGGTTTGAGCAGTTCTTC

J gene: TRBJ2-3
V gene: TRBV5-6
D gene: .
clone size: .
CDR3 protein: CASSKKGLDTQYF
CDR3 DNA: TGTGCCAGCAGCAAAAAAGGCCTAGATACGCAGTATTTT

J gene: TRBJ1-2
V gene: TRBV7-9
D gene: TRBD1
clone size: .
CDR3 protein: CASSSHRDSDYGYTF
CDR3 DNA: TGTGCCAGCAGCTCCCACCGGGACAGCGACTATGGCTACACCTTC

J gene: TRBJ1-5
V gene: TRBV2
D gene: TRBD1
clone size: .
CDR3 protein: CASTLGQGAAQPQHF
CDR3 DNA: TGTGCCAGCACCCTGGGACAGGGTGCAGCTCAGCCCCAGCATTTT

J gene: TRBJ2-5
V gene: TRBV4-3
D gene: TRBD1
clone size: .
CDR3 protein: CASSQTGTGGETQYF
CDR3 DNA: TGCGCCAGCAGCCAAACCGGGACAGGGGGTGAGACCCAGTACTTC

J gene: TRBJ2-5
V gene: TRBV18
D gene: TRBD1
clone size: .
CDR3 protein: CASSPLGTGRQETQYF
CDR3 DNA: TGTGCCAGCTCACCACTCGGGACAGGACGTCAAGAGACCCAGTACTTC

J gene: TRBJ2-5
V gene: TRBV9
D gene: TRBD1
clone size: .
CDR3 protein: CASSVASGQGQTQYF
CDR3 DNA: TGTGCCAGCAGCGTAGCTTCCGGACAGGGTCAGACCCAGTACTTC

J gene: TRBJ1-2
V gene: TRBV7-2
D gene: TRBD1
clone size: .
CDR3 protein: CASSTDRYNGYTF
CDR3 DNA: TGTGCCAGCAGCACGGACAGGTACAATGGCTACACCTTC

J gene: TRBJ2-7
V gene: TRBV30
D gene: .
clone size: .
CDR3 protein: CAGGSWTGVYEQYF
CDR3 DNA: TGTGCCGGAGGGTCGTGGACAGGTGTTTACGAGCAGTACTTC

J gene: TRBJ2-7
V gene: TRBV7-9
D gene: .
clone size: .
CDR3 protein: CASSSHGGSSNEQYF
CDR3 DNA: TGTGCCAGCAGCTCTCATGGTGGGAGTTCAAACGAGCAGTACTTC

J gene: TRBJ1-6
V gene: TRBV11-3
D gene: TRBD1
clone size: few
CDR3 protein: CASSLREAGGNSPLHF
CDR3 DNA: TGTGCCAGCAGCCTCCGGGAAGCAGGGGGTAATTCACCCCTCCACTTT

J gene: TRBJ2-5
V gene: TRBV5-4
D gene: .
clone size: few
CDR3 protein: CASRGGGADRETQYF
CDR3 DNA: TGTGCCAGCCGGGGAGGGGGGGCTGATCGAGAGACCCAGTACTTC

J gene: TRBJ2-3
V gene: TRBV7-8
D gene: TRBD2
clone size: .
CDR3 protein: CASSLVLAGGPGTQYF
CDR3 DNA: TGTGCCAGCAGCTTAGTACTAGCGGGAGGGCCGGGTACGCAGTATTTT

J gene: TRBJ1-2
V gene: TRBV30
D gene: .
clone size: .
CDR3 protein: CAYPPGGTNYGYTF
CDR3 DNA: TGTGCCTACCCACCGGGGGGGACTAACTATGGCTACACCTTC

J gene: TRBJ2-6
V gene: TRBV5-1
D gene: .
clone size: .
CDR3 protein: CASSSYSVSGANVLTF
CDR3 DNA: TGCGCCAGCAGCTCTTACAGCGTCTCTGGGGCCAACGTCCTGACTTTC

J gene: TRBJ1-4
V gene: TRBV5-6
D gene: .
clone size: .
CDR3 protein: CASSLTRYRDDSEKLFF
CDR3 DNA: TGTGCCAGCAGCTTGACACGTTACAGGGATGATAGTGAAAAACTGTTTTTT